This T cell receptor beta chain was recovered during a study of control samples from healthy donors and cancer patients. The CDR3 has 16 amino acids. The germline V gene has CDR1 MDHEN and CDR2 SYDVKM. V lost 5 bases and J 1 base, leaving 15 bases between the germline ends. The protocol was immunoSEQ multiplex PCR, while the TCRdb copy is restricted to in-frame clones and leaves out a portion. The data show about 92,000 clones, with around 80% seen just once and roughly 9.8% held by the top ten. The clonotype comes from a woman aged 55 to 70 in good health. The V and J genes are TRBV28 and TRBJ2-1; D gene unclear. Sequencing was performed on blood. In DNA, the CDR3 is TGTGCCAGCAGTCGCCTATACGATGCGTCCTACAATGAGCAGTTCTTC. Its translation: CASSRLYDASYNEQFF.